These 3 T cell receptor beta chains came from one sample sequenced in a study of glioma-infiltrating T cells after dendritic cell vaccination. Produced via immunoSEQ multiplex PCR; TCRdb's table is partial and in-frame only. The sample consists of fewer than 85,000 clones, around 81% of them appearing once. The material sequenced was blood, taken before dendritic cell vaccination. Receptors originate from a human donor with glioblastoma.

The rearrangement joins TRBV5-6 to TRBJ2-2; D gene ambiguous. Per the germline V gene, CDR1 is SGHDT and CDR2 is YYEEEE. With 2 bases removed from V and 1 base from J, the gap between germline ends came to 3 bases. This CDR3 spans 13 amino acids. The CDR3: CASSFMNTGELFF. CDR3 coding DNA: TGTGCCAGCAGCTTTATGAACACCGGGGAGCTGTTTTTT. The full variable domain, its missing parts supplied by reference TRBV5-6 and TRBJ2-2, is DAGVTQSPTHLIKTRGQQVTLRCSPKSGHDTVSWYQQALGQGPQFIFQYYEEEERQRGNFPDRFSGHQFPNYSSELNVNALLLGDSALYLCASSFMNTGELFFGEGSRLTVL.

The rearrangement uses TRBV15 and TRBJ2-1, with TRBD2 matching 7 bases. J gave up 8 bases and V 5 bases, and 6 bases lay outside the gene matches. Germline-derived CDR1 and CDR2 are LNHNV and YYDKDF (reference sequence). The CDR3 runs 13 residues. The CDR3 loop reads CATSGWTRDEQFF. Written as DNA, the CDR3 is TGTGCCACCAGCGGCTGGACTAGGGATGAGCAGTTCTTC.

The chain joins TRBV19 to TRBJ2-1; D gene uncertain. The length of the CDR3 is 16 residues. Trimming took 6 bases from V and 0 from J, leaving 15 bases between them. The germline V gene has CDR1 LNHDA and CDR2 SQIVND (reference sequence). In nucleotides, the CDR3 is TGTGCCAGTAGGGGTGATTCGGCGGTCTCCTACAATGAGCAGTTCTTC. This sequence encodes CASRGDSAVSYNEQFF.